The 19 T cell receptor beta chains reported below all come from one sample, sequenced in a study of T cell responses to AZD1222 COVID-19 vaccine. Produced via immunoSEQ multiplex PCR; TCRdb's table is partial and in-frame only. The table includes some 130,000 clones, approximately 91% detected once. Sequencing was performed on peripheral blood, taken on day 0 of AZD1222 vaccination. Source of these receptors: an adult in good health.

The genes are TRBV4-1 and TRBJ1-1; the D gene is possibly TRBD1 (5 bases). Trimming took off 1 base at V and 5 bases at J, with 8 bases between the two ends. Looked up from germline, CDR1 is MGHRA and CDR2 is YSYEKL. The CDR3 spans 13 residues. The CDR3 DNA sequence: TGCGCCAGCAGCCAAGGGGGGAGGACTGAAGCTTTCTTT. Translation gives CASSQGGRTEAFF.

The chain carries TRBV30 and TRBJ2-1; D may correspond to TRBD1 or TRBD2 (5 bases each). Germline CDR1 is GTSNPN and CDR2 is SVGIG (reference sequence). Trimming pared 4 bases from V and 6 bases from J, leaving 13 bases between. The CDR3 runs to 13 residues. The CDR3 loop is CAWKRGPGNEQFF. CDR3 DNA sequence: TGTGCCTGGAAAAGGGGACCGGGCAATGAGCAGTTCTTC. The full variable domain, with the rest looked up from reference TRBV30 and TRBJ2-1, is SQTIHQWPATLVQPVGSPLSLECTVEGTSNPNLYWYRQAAGRGLQLLFYSVGIGQISSEVPQNLSASRPQDRQFILSSKKLLLSDSGFYLCAWKRGPGNEQFFGPGTRLTVL.

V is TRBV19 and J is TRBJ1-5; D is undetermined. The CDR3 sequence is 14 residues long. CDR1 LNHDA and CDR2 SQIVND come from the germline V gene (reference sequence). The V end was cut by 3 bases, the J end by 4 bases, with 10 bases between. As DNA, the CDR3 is TGTGCCAGTAGTATCCTGTTAGTAAATCAGCCCCAGCATTTT. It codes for CASSILLVNQPQHF.

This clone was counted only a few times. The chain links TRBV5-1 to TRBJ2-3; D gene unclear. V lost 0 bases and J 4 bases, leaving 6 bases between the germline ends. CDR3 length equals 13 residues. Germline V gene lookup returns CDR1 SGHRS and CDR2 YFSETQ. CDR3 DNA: TGCGCCAGCAGCTTGGTTTCCGCAGATACGCAGTATTTT. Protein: CASSLVSADTQYF.

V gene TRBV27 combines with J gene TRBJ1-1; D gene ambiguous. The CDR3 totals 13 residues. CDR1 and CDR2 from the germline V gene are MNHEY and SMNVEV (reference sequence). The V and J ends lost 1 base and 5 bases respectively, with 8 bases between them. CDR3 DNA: TGTGCCAGCAGTTTATACCCAGGAACTGAAGCTTTCTTT. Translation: CASSLYPGTEAFF.

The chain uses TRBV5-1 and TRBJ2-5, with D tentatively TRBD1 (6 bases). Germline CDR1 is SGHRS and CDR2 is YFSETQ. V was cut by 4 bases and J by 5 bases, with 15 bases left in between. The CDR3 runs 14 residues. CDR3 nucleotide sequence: TGCGCCAGCAGCGGGTCGGACAGCCGGGAGACCCAGTACTTC. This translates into CASSGSDSRETQYF.

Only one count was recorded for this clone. Written as DNA, the CDR3 is TGTGCCAGCAGCCTCAGTTATGAAGAAAAACTGTTTTTT. Translation gives CASSLSYEEKLFF. The gene calls are TRBV7-9 and TRBJ1-4; D is unresolved. This CDR3 comprises 13 residues. With 5 bases removed from V and 8 bases from J, the gap between germline ends came to 12 bases. Looked up from germline, CDR1 is SEHNR and CDR2 is FQNEAQ (reference sequence). Together with reference TRBV7-9 and TRBJ1-4, the CDR3 gives the full variable domain: DTGVSQNPRHKITKRGQNVTFRCDPISEHNRLYWYRQTLGQGPEFLTYFQNEAQLEKSRLLSDRFSAERPKGSFSTLEIQRTEQGDSAMYLCASSLSYEEKLFFGSGTQLSVL.

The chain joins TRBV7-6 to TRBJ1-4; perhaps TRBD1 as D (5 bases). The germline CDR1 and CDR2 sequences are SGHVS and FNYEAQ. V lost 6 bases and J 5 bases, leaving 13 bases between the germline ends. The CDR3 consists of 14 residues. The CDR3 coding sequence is TGTGCCAGCAGGCAAGACGGGACCAATGAAAAACTGTTTTTT. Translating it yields CASRQDGTNEKLFF. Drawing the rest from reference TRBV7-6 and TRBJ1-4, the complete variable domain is GAGVSQSPRYKVTKRGQDVALRCDPISGHVSLYWYRQALGQGPEFLTYFNYEAQQDKSGLPNDRFSAERPEGSISTLTIQRTEQRDSAMYRCASRQDGTNEKLFFGSGTQLSVL.

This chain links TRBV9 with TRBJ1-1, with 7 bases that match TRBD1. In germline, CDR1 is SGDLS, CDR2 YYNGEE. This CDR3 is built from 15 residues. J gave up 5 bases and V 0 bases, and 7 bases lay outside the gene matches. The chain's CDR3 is CASSVGGGAWTEAFF. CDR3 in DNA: TGTGCCAGCAGCGTAGGAGGGGGCGCGTGGACTGAAGCTTTCTTT.

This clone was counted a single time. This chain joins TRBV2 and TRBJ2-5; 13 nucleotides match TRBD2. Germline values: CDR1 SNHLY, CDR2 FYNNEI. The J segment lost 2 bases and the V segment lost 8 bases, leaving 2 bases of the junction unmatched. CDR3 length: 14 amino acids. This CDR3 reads CASGTSGAQETQYF. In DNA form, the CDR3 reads TGTGCCAGCGGGACTAGCGGGGCTCAAGAGACCCAGTACTTC.

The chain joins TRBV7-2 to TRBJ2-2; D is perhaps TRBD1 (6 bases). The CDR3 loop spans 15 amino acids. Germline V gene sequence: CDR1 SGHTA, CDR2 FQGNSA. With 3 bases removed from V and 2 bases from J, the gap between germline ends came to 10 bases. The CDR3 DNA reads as TGTGCCAGCAGCTTCAGGGGTGGTAACACCGGGGAGCTGTTTTTT. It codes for CASSFRGGNTGELFF.

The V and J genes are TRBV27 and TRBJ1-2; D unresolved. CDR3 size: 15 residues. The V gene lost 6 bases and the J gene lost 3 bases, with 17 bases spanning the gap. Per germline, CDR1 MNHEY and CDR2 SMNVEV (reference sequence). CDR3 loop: CASSLRFQPYYGYTF. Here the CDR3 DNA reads TGTGCCAGCAGCCTCCGGTTCCAGCCGTACTATGGCTACACCTTC.

CDR3 coding DNA: TGTGCCAGCAGCTTAAGGACACCAAACACTGAAGCTTTCTTT. Amino acids: CASSLRTPNTEAFF. The rearrangement links TRBV7-9 to TRBJ1-1, with a weak D call TRBD1 (5 bases). Trimming shortened V by 2 bases and J by 2 bases, and 9 bases separated the two germline ends. The germline CDR1 and CDR2 sequences are SEHNR and FQNEAQ (reference sequence). The CDR3 extends over 14 amino acids.

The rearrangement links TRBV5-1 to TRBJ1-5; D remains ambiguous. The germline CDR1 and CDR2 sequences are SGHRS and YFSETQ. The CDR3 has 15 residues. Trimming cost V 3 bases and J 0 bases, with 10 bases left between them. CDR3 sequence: CASSSEGVSNQPQHF. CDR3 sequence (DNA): TGCGCCAGCAGCTCGGAAGGCGTTAGCAATCAGCCCCAGCATTTT.

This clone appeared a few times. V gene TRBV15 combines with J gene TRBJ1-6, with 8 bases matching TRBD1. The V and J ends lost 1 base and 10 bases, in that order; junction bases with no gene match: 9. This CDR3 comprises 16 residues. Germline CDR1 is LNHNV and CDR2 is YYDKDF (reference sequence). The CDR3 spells CATSRGSGQAKSPLHF. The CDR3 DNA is TGTGCCACCAGCAGAGGCTCGGGACAGGCGAAATCACCCCTCCACTTT.

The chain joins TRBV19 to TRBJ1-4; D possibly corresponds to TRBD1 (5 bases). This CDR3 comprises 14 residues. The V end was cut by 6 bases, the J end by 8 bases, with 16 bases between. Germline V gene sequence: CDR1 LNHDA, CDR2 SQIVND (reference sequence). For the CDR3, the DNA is TGTGCCAGTAGGAGGATAGGGGAAGGAGAAAAACTGTTTTTT. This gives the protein CASRRIGEGEKLFF.

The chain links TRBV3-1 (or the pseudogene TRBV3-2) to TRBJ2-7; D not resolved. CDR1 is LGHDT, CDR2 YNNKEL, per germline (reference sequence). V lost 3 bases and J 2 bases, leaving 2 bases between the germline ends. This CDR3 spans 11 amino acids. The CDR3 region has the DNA TGTGCCAGCAGCCAGGCCTACGAGCAGTACTTC. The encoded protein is CASSQAYEQYF.

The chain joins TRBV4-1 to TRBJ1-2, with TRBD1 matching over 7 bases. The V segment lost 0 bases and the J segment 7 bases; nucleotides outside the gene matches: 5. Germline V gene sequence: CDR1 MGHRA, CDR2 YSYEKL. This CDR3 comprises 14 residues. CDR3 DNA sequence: TGCGCCAGCAGCCAAGAAGACAGGGAAGGTGGCTACACCTTC. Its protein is CASSQEDREGGYTF.

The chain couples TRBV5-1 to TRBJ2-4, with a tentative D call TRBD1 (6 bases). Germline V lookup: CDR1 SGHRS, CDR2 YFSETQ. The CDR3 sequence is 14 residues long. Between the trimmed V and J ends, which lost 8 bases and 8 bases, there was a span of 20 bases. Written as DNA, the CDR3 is TGCGCCAGTGGAACGGACAGCCCTGGGGACATTCAGTACTTC. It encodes CASGTDSPGDIQYF.